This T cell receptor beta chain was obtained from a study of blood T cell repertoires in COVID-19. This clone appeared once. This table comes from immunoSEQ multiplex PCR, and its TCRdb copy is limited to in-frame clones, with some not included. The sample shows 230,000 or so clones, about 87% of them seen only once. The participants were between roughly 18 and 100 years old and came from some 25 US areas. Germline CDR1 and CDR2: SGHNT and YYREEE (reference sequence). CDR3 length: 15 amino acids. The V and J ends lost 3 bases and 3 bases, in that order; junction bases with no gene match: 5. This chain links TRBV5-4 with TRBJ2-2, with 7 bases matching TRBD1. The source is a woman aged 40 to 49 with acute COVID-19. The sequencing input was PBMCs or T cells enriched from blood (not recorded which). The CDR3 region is CASSSWTGDTGELFF. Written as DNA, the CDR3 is TGTGCCAGCAGCTCATGGACAGGAGACACCGGGGAGCTGTTTTTT.